These 24 T cell receptor beta chains originate from one sample sequenced in a study of shared clonotypes between healthy human individuals. The repertoire was sequenced with immunoSEQ multiplex PCR; TCRdb's copy has only in-frame clones and lacks some. The sample contains more than 2 million clones, approximately 94% of which appear only once. Cells designated naive CD8 were CD45RO-negative and were positively selected for CCR7, with terminally differentiated effector memory CD45RA+ cells excluded. Sequenced input: naive CD8+ T cells sorted from blood. All receptors derive from a man between 18 and 35 years old in good health.

This chain links TRBV4-1 with TRBJ1-4; TRBD1 matches 12 bases. CDR1 is MGHRA, CDR2 YSYEKL, per germline. The CDR3 runs 14 residues. The J segment lost 7 bases and the V segment lost 4 bases, leaving 1 base of the junction unmatched. CDR3 DNA sequence: TGCGCCAGCAGCCTGGGACAGGGGGCTGAAAAACTGTTTTTT. It is translated as CASSLGQGAEKLFF.

CDR3 in amino acids: CASSHPGGGDEQYF. For the CDR3, the DNA is TGCGCCAGCAGCCACCCCGGAGGGGGGGACGAGCAGTACTTC. The chain links TRBV4-1 to TRBJ2-7; TRBD2 is a possible D gene (7 bases). Trimming removed 3 bases at V and 5 bases at J, with 14 bases between. CDR1 is MGHRA and CDR2 is YSYEKL in the germline V gene. The CDR3 has 14 amino acids.

The J gene is TRBJ1-2, the V gene TRBV9, with 7 bases identical to TRBD1. V shed 3 bases and J 5 bases; nucleotides not matched to a gene: 10. Germline V gene data show CDR1 as SGDLS and CDR2 as YYNGEE. The CDR3 has 15 residues. Here the CDR3 DNA reads TGTGCCAGCAGCGGGGGGACAGCCGTAAGGTATGGCTACACCTTC. Protein product: CASSGGTAVRYGYTF.

The chain uses TRBV4-1 and TRBJ1-6; 10 bases line up with TRBD1. Germline lookup yields CDR1 MGHRA and CDR2 YSYEKL. CDR3 length: 15 amino acids. V dropped 5 bases and J dropped 10; count of bases not matched to a gene: 8. The CDR3 sequence: CASSLRTGGVSPLHF. The CDR3 bases are TGCGCCAGCAGCTTGCGGACAGGGGGAGTGTCACCCCTCCACTTT.

The V and J genes are TRBV27 and TRBJ2-7; D is unclear. Germline CDR1 MNHEY, CDR2 SMNVEV (reference sequence). There are 15 residues in the CDR3. V lost 6 bases to trimming and J lost 2 bases, with 17 bases between them. The CDR3 loop reads CASSGFSRPPYEQYF. CDR3 bases: TGTGCCAGCAGCGGCTTCTCAAGGCCCCCCTACGAGCAGTACTTC.

The rearrangement joins TRBV9 to TRBJ1-4, with 7 bases lining up with TRBD1. Germline V gene lookup returns CDR1 SGDLS and CDR2 YYNGEE. This CDR3 spans 14 amino acids. The V gene end was trimmed by 4 bases and the J gene end by 4 bases; junction bases not matched to a gene: 4. CDR3: CASSRDSGNEKLFF. CDR3 DNA sequence: TGTGCCAGCAGCCGGGACAGTGGTAATGAAAAACTGTTTTTT.

CDR3 sequence reads: CASSLTYSSYEQYF. In DNA, the CDR3 is TGTGCCAGCAGTTTAACCTATAGCTCCTACGAGCAGTACTTC. The J gene is TRBJ2-7, the V gene TRBV27; D unclear. The CDR3 totals 14 residues. Germline CDR1 MNHEY, CDR2 SMNVEV (reference sequence). V lost 2 bases and J 0 bases, leaving 8 bases between the germline ends.

This chain uses TRBV6-5 with TRBJ1-1; 7 positions match TRBD1. With 5 bases clipped from V and 7 bases from J, the junction kept 7 bases outside the gene matches. CDR3 size: 13 residues. Germline V gene sequence: CDR1 MNHEY, CDR2 SVGAGI. The CDR3 sequence: CASSPGGGLEAFF. The CDR3 bases are TGTGCCAGCAGTCCAGGGGGGGGCCTTGAAGCTTTCTTT.

This rearrangement joins TRBV4-1 to TRBJ1-5; tentative D call: TRBD1 (6 bases). V was pared by 4 bases and J by 6 bases, with 16 bases between. This CDR3 is built from 15 residues. Germline V gene lookup returns CDR1 MGHRA and CDR2 YSYEKL. The CDR3 DNA is TGCGCCAGCAGCCCAGGGGTGCGGGGCCCTCAGCCCCAGCATTTT. As protein: CASSPGVRGPQPQHF.

This sequence joins TRBV20-1 and TRBJ2-7; D call uncertain. Trimming took 4 bases from V and 3 from J, leaving 4 bases between them. In germline, CDR1 is DFQATT, CDR2 SNEGSKA (reference sequence). This CDR3 has 10 residues. The CDR3 loop reads CSATGYEQYF. DNA of the CDR3: TGCAGTGCTACAGGCTACGAGCAGTACTTC.

Only one count was recorded for this clone. The genes are TRBV4-1 and TRBJ2-7, with TRBD2 as a possible D gene (5 bases). V lost 1 base and J 5 bases, leaving 15 bases between the germline ends. CDR3 length: 15 amino acids. CDR1 and CDR2 (germline): MGHRA, YSYEKL. CDR3: CASSQVWTEEDEQYF. The CDR3 nucleotides read TGCGCCAGCAGCCAAGTTTGGACGGAGGAGGACGAGCAGTACTTC.

The chain employs TRBV6-5 and TRBJ2-3, with 12 bases matching TRBD2. Trimming cost V 8 bases and J 4 bases; bases outside gene matches: 4. The CDR3 runs to 14 residues. The germline gives CDR1 MNHEY, CDR2 SVGAGI. The CDR3 region has the DNA TGTGCCAGCGCACTAGCGGGAGGTCCAGATACGCAGTATTTT. Residues: CASALAGGPDTQYF.

The chain employs TRBV18 and TRBJ2-1, with 8 bases lining up with TRBD2. Germline V gene data show CDR1 as KGHSH and CDR2 as LQKENI. V shed 1 base, J shed 8 bases, and the junction held 13 bases outside the gene matches. The CDR3 contains 17 residues. CDR3 sequence reads: CASSPQAIAGLIDEQFF. The DNA for the CDR3 is TGTGCCAGCTCACCACAAGCGATAGCGGGACTGATAGATGAGCAGTTCTTC.

In this sample, this clone turned up once. The CDR3 sequence: CASSSSGGFDEQFF. CDR3 DNA sequence: TGTGCCAGCAGCTCTAGCGGGGGGTTCGATGAGCAGTTCTTC. The J gene is TRBJ2-1, the V gene TRBV7-3; TRBD2 aligns across 11 bases. After removal of 4 bases from V and 8 bases from J, the junction contained 4 bases not matched to a gene. CDR3 length: 14 residues. CDR1 and CDR2 (germline): SGHTA, FQGTGA.

This clone is a singleton in its sample. The chain links TRBV25-1 to TRBJ2-7; the D gene is possibly TRBD1 (5 bases). Germline CDR1 MGHDK, CDR2 SYGVNS. The CDR3 is 13 amino acids. With 6 bases removed from V and 2 bases from J, the gap between germline ends came to 11 bases. The CDR3 loop is CASRIPGTYEQYF. The DNA for the CDR3 is TGTGCCAGCAGAATCCCAGGGACCTACGAGCAGTACTTC.

The chain recombines TRBV13 with TRBJ2-1, with 9 bases matching TRBD2. V lost 1 base to trimming and J lost 9 bases; unmatched junction nucleotides: 10. This CDR3 contains 16 residues. Germline V gives CDR1 PRHDT, CDR2 FYEKMQ (reference sequence). CDR3 protein: CASSLVAGAFRGEQFF. In DNA form, the CDR3 reads TGTGCCAGCAGCTTAGTAGCGGGAGCATTTAGGGGTGAGCAGTTCTTC. Filled out from reference TRBV13 and TRBJ2-1, the complete variable domain reads AAGVIQSPRHLIKEKRETATLKCYPIPRHDTVYWYQQGPGQDPQFLISFYEKMQSDKGSIPDRFSAQQFSDYHSELNMSSLELGDSALYFCASSLVAGAFRGEQFFGPGTRLTVL.

This chain links TRBV7-6 with TRBJ2-7; 9 bases are shared with TRBD1. Germline CDR1 is SGHVS and CDR2 is FNYEAQ. This CDR3 spans 19 amino acids. V shed 3 bases and J 0 bases; nucleotides not matched to a gene: 15. For the CDR3, the DNA is TGTGCCAGCAGCTTCCACGCCGGACAGGGGTCTGCCTACTCCTACGAGCAGTACTTC. This translates into CASSFHAGQGSAYSYEQYF.

The genes are TRBV16 and TRBJ2-7; the D gene is possibly TRBD1 (5 bases). This CDR3 contains 15 residues. Germline-derived CDR1 and CDR2 are KGHSY and FQNENV. Trimming removed 2 bases at V and 2 bases at J, with 13 bases between. The CDR3 DNA follows: TGTGCCAGCAGCCAAATTTCGGACAAAACCTACGAGCAGTACTTC. Encoded protein: CASSQISDKTYEQYF.

V is TRBV19 and J is TRBJ1-5; no clear D. The CDR3 totals 14 residues. CDR1 LNHDA and CDR2 SQIVND come from the germline V gene (reference sequence). V was cut by 3 bases and J by 1 base, with 7 bases left in between. The CDR3 sequence is CASSILESNQPQHF. As DNA, the CDR3 is TGTGCCAGTAGTATCTTGGAAAGCAATCAGCCCCAGCATTTT.

The V and J genes are TRBV6-6 and TRBJ1-4; no reliable D call. V was trimmed by 2 bases and J by 4 bases, leaving 8 bases between them. Germline V CDR1 and CDR2: MNHNY, SVGAGI (reference sequence). This CDR3 is 14 amino acids long. In nucleotides, the CDR3 is TGTGCCAGCAGTTACGACGGTGTTAATGAAAAACTGTTTTTT. This translates into CASSYDGVNEKLFF.

The chain combines TRBV7-2 with TRBJ2-7, with TRBD2 as a possible D gene (7 bases). The CDR3 consists of 15 residues. Germline CDR1 SGHTA, CDR2 FQGNSA. Trimming shortened V by 5 bases and J by 0 bases, and 14 bases separated the two germline ends. CDR3 DNA: TGTGCCAGCAGCAAACGGGGGGCAGGCTCCTACGAGCAGTACTTC. It translates to CASSKRGAGSYEQYF.

This clone occurred a few times. DNA for the CDR3: TGTGCCAGCAGGCAGGACACTGAAGCTTTCTTT. As protein: CASRQDTEAFF. J is TRBJ1-1 and V is TRBV7-9; D is unresolved. The germline V gene encodes CDR1 SEHNR and CDR2 FQNEAQ (reference sequence). CDR3 length: 11 amino acids. V lost 6 bases and J lost 3, with 5 bases in between.

The rearrangement joins TRBV5-6 to TRBJ1-5; 8 nucleotides align to TRBD1. This CDR3 is 13 amino acids long. V lost 2 bases and J lost 7; bases outside the gene matches: 2. Germline V lookup: CDR1 SGHDT, CDR2 YYEEEE. In nucleotides, the CDR3 is TGTGCCAGCAGCTTTGACAGGGGCCAGCCCCAGCATTTT. This codes for CASSFDRGQPQHF.

The chain is built from TRBV7-2 and TRBJ1-4; D is ambiguous. Germline CDR1 SGHTA, CDR2 FQGNSA. V gave up 1 base and J gave up 5 bases, with 11 bases separating them. The CDR3 covers 15 residues. DNA of the CDR3: TGTGCCAGCAGCTTAGACTTGGGATTAAATGAAAAACTGTTTTTT. It encodes CASSLDLGLNEKLFF.